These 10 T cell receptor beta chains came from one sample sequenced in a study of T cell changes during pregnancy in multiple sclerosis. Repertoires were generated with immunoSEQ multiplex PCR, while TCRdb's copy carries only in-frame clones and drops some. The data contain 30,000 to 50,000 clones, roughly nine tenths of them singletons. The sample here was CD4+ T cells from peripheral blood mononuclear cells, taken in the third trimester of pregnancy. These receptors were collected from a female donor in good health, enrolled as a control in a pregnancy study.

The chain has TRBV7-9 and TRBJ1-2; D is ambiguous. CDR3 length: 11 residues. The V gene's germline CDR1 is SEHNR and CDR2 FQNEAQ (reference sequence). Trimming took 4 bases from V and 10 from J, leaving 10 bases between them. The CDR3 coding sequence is TGTGCCAGCAGCTACGACAAGGTCTACACCTTC. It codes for CASSYDKVYTF. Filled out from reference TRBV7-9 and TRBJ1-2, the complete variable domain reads DTGVSQNPRHKITKRGQNVTFRCDPISEHNRLYWYRQTLGQGPEFLTYFQNEAQLEKSRLLSDRFSAERPKGSFSTLEIQRTEQGDSAMYLCASSYDKVYTFGSGTRLTVV.

The CDR3 bases are TGTGCCAGCAGTGAACGATTTCGGGTTACTGAAGCTTTCTTT. Translated, it gives CASSERFRVTEAFF. The chain is built from TRBV6-1 and TRBJ1-1, with D uncertain. Trimming left V 2 bases short and J 5 bases short, with 12 bases between. The CDR3 is made up of 14 amino acids. Germline V CDR1 and CDR2: MNHNS, SASEGT.

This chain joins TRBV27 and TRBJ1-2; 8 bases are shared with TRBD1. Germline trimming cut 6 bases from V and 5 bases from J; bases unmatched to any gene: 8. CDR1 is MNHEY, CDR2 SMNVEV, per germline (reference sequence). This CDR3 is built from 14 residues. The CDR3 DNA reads TGTGCCAGCAGGTCTCAGGGGGCCAGTTATGGCTACACCTTC. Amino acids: CASRSQGASYGYTF.

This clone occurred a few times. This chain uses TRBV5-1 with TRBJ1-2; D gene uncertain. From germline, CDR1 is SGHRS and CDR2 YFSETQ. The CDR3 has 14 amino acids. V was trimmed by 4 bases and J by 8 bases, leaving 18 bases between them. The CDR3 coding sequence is TGCGCCAGCAGCCCCCTGGCGGAGCCCTCCGGCTACACCTTC. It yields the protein CASSPLAEPSGYTF.

CDR3 coding DNA: TGTGCCAGAGGGGGCGCGACAGATACGCAGTATTTT. Translation: CARGGATDTQYF. V and J are TRBV21-1 and TRBJ2-3; the table gives TRBD1 as D, unverified against the DNA. TRBV21-1 is annotated as a pseudogene. The CDR3 covers 12 residues.

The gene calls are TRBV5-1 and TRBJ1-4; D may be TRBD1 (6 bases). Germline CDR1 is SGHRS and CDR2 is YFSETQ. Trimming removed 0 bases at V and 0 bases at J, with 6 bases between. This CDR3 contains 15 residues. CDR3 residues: CASSLGTATNEKLFF. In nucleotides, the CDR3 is TGCGCCAGCAGCTTGGGGACAGCAACTAATGAAAAACTGTTTTTT.

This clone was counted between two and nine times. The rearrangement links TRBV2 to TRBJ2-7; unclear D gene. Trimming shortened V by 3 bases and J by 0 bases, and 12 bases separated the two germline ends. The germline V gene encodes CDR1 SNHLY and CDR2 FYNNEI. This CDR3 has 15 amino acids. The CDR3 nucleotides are TGTGCCAGCAGTGATGGGCAGACCAGCTCCTACGAGCAGTACTTC. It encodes CASSDGQTSSYEQYF.

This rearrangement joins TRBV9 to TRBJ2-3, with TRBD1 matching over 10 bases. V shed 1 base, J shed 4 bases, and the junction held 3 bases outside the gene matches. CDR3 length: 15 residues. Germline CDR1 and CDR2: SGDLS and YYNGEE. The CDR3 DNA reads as TGTGCCAGCAGCGTAACGGGGACAGGGGCAGATACGCAGTATTTT. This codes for CASSVTGTGADTQYF.

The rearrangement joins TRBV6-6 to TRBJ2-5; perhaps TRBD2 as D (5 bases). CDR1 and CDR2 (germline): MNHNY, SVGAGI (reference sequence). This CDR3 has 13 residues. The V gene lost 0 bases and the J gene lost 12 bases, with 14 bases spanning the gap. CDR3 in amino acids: CASSYSNPPEEYF. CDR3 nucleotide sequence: TGTGCCAGCAGTTACTCGAACCCCCCGGAGGAGTACTTC.

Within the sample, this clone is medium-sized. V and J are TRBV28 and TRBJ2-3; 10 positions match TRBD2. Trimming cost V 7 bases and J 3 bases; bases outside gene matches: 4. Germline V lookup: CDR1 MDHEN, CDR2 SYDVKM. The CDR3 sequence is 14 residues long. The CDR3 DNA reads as TGTGCCAGCACCGGGACTAGCGTTACAGATACGCAGTATTTT. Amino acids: CASTGTSVTDTQYF.